Listed here is a single T cell receptor (beta chain). The antigen remains unidentified. This record belongs to a study of T cell responses to AZD1222 COVID-19 vaccine. Profiling relied on immunoSEQ multiplex PCR, and the TCRdb table lists in-frame clones only, not all of them. The sample consists of about 180,000 clones, around 90% of them appearing once. With V trimmed by 2 bases and J by 0 bases, 7 bases remained unmatched. Per the germline V gene, CDR1 is KGHSY and CDR2 is FQNENV. The CDR3 has 17 amino acids. The study, taken as a whole, reports: Recipients of two AZD1222 doses showed rising Spike-specific TCR breadth and depth. Samples come after the peak T cell response, not at day 14.

It was second doses at about 4 or about 12 weeks that were pooled. This TCR was sampled from an adult who received the AZD1222 COVID-19 vaccine. The J gene is TRBJ1-5, the V gene TRBV16; 7 bases match TRBD1. The material sequenced was peripheral blood, taken 28 days after the second AZD1222 dose. CDR3 nucleotide sequence: TGTGCCAGCAGCCAACTGTCCTCAGGGGGTAGCAATCAGCCCCAGCATTTT. Translated: CASSQLSSGGSNQPQHF.